The rows below give T cell receptor beta chains drawn from one sample of a study of Graves' ophthalmopathy and Graves' hyperthyroidism. Via MiXCR, TCRdb re-called the multiplex PCR reads, giving one row per CDR3 protein. Among 170,000 or so distinct CDR3 sequences listed, less than 45% were seen once. The source material was peripheral blood. The receptors derive from a woman aged 40 to 50 with Graves' ophthalmopathy. CDR3s include the opening cysteine and the closing phenylalanine or tryptophan. The order of the fields is J gene, D gene, CDR3 length, clone size, V gene, CDR3 protein, CDR3 DNA. D genes are given only for firm matches. Size is stated for part of the rows, as once, few or many counts, or as a class when the clone is expanded.

TRBJ1-6 TRBD1 16 many TRBV3-1 CASSQKQGLYNSPLHF TGTGCCAGCAGCCAGAAACAGGGGTTGTATAATTCACCCCTCCACTTT
TRBJ1-3 NA 20 NA TRBV6-2/TRBV6-3 CASSTPGQKRLGSSGNTIYF TGTGCCAGCAGTACACCCGGACAGAAACGACTGGGGAGCTCTGGAAACACCATATATTTT
TRBJ1-1 TRBD1 17 many TRBV19 CASRLIWTGQPNTEAFF TGTGCCAGTCGATTGATATGGACGGGACAGCCGAACACTGAAGCTTTCTTT
TRBJ2-7 NA 13 NA TRBV6-1 CASTYGQGYEQYF TGTGCCAGCACCTACGGGCAGGGCTACGAGCAGTACTTC
TRBJ2-4 TRBD2 16 many TRBV27 CASSSPGLLAKNIQYF TGTGCCAGCAGTTCACCGGGACTATTAGCCAAAAACATTCAGTACTTC
TRBJ1-5 NA 17 many TRBV3-1 CASSQDQPAYWPQPQHF TGTGCCAGCAGCCAAGATCAGCCAGCGTATTGGCCTCAGCCCCAGCATTTT
TRBJ2-5 TRBD2 13 many TRBV20-1 CSAFSGKQETQYF TGCAGTGCTTTTAGCGGGAAACAAGAGACCCAGTACTTC
TRBJ2-7 NA 11 NA TRBV5-7 CASRPDYEQYF TGTGCCAGCAGACCCGACTACGAGCAGTACTTC
TRBJ2-4 NA 14 NA TRBV6-1 CASSPSDTKNIQYF TGTGCCAGCAGTCCCTCCGACACCAAAAACATTCAGTACTTC
TRBJ2-7 TRBD1 12 NA TRBV27 CARGQPSYEQYF TGTGCCCGGGGACAGCCCTCCTACGAGCAGTACTTC
TRBJ1-2 TRBD1 14 NA TRBV28 CASSTRTGPYGYTF TGTGCCAGCAGTACCCGGACAGGCCCCTATGGCTACACCTTC
TRBJ2-5 NA 15 NA TRBV7-2 CASPPHGGFQETQYF TGTGCCAGCCCCCCTCATGGGGGTTTCCAAGAGACCCAGTACTTC
TRBJ1-2 NA 14 many TRBV4-3 CASSQDPGFYGYTF TGCGCCAGCAGCCAAGACCCGGGATTCTATGGCTACACCTTC
TRBJ1-2 NA 15 many TRBV4-1 CASSQGRIDGYGYTF TGCGCCAGCAGCCAAGGCCGGATCGACGGATATGGCTACACCTTC
TRBJ1-2 NA 13 many TRBV2 CASSRGANYGYTF TGTGCCAGCAGTAGGGGGGCCAACTATGGCTACACCTTC
TRBJ2-5 NA 12 NA TRBV7-2 CASSTERETQYF TGTGCCAGCAGCACCGAGAGGGAGACCCAGTACTTC
TRBJ2-7 NA 15 many TRBV6-5 CASSYSPGYLGEQYF TGTGCCAGCAGTTACTCTCCGGGGTATCTGGGCGAGCAGTACTTC
TRBJ2-7 NA 17 NA TRBV11-1 CASSPMGGDRSSYEQYF TGTGCCAGCAGCCCCATGGGGGGGGACAGGAGCTCCTACGAGCAGTACTTC
TRBJ2-5 TRBD2 16 NA TRBV24-1 CATSDSSRGSQETQYF TGTGCCACCAGTGATTCCTCTCGCGGGAGCCAAGAGACCCAGTACTTC
TRBJ1-1 NA 13 many TRBV9 CASSTQWGTEAFF TGTGCCAGCAGCACCCAGTGGGGGACTGAAGCTTTCTTT
TRBJ1-3 TRBD1 15 many TRBV12-3/TRBV12-4 CASIRTGGSGNTIYF TGTGCCAGCATCAGAACAGGGGGCAGTGGAAACACCATATATTTT
TRBJ1-5 NA 16 once TRBV6-5 CASSYSSSLGLQPQHF TGTGCCAGCAGTTACTCGAGTTCCCTGGGCCTTCAGCCCCAGCATTTT
TRBJ2-5 NA 10 NA TRBV6-1 CATGRETQYF TGTGCCACCGGCCGAGAGACCCAGTACTTC
TRBJ2-7 TRBD1 14 NA TRBV28 CASRPGTGYLGQYF TGTGCCAGCCGGCCGGGGACAGGGTACTTGGGGCAGTACTTC
TRBJ2-7 NA 14 many TRBV20-1 CSASPDGASYEQYF TGCAGTGCTAGCCCCGACGGTGCCTCCTACGAGCAGTACTTC
TRBJ1-5 TRBD1 15 NA TRBV6-1 CASSQLTGDVQPQHF TGTGCCAGCAGTCAACTGACAGGGGACGTTCAGCCCCAGCATTTT
TRBJ1-1 NA 17 NA TRBV27 CASSLFRGSSTNTEAFF TGTGCCAGCAGTTTATTTCGTGGCAGTTCAACGAACACTGAAGCTTTCTTT
TRBJ2-2 NA 15 many TRBV7-9 CASSLATPITGELFF TGTGCCAGCAGCTTAGCGACACCGATCACCGGGGAGCTGTTTTTT
TRBJ1-1 NA 15 many TRBV6-4 CASSEFPGAETEAFF TGTGCCAGCAGTGAGTTCCCAGGCGCGGAGACTGAAGCTTTCTTT
TRBJ2-7 TRBD2 15 NA TRBV28 CASIPSAGVYHEQYF TGTGCCAGCATCCCTTCGGCGGGAGTATACCACGAGCAGTACTTC
TRBJ1-2 NA 13 many TRBV6-1 CASSKTANYGYTF TGTGCCAGCAGTAAGACAGCTAACTATGGCTACACCTTC
TRBJ2-7 NA 13 once TRBV20-1 CSARGLYSYEQYF TGCAGTGCTAGAGGCCTTTACTCCTACGAGCAGTACTTC
TRBJ2-2 TRBD2 16 few TRBV12-3/TRBV12-4 CASSLGSGGNTGELFF TGTGCCAGCAGTTTAGGGAGCGGGGGTAACACCGGGGAGCTGTTTTTT
TRBJ2-4 NA 13 many TRBV19 CASMEPGKNIQYF TGTGCCAGTATGGAGCCCGGGAAAAACATTCAGTACTTC
TRBJ2-2 NA 12 NA TRBV6-2/TRBV6-3 CASSLQAGELFF TGTGCCAGCAGTCTCCAAGCGGGGGAGCTGTTTTTT
TRBJ2-7 TRBD2 15 NA TRBV29-1 CSVSTSGRDPYEQYF TGCAGCGTTTCGACTAGCGGGAGGGATCCCTACGAGCAGTACTTC
TRBJ2-5 NA 13 many TRBV7-8 CASRRDLQETQYF TGTGCCAGCAGGAGGGACTTACAAGAGACCCAGTACTTC
TRBJ2-5 TRBD2 15 many TRBV6-5 CASSYSREAWETQYF TGTGCCAGCAGTTACTCCCGGGAGGCATGGGAGACCCAGTACTTC
TRBJ2-7 TRBD1 14 NA TRBV6-1 CASRPPGGSYEQYF TGTGCCAGCAGGCCTCCAGGGGGATCCTACGAGCAGTACTTC